This T cell receptor (beta chain) was captured by sequencing in a study of sequential checkpoint blockade in melanoma. Measured with immunoSEQ multiplex PCR; TCRdb has only the in-frame clones, and not every one. This table has about 18,000 clones, under 85% appearing once. Documented treatment: randomized to nivolumab then ipilimumab (arm A) or the reverse (arm B). Sequencing used tumor tissue (inferred from file names), obtained from a patient given nivolumab and ipilimumab in sequence. The sequence was collected from a human donor with melanoma.

This CDR3 is CASSMTIQETQYF. As DNA, the CDR3 is TGCGCCAGCAGCATGACTATCCAAGAGACCCAGTACTTC. This chain uses TRBV23-1 with TRBJ2-5, with D maybe TRBD2 (5 bases). TRBV23-1 belongs to the ORF category, with a function that is uncertain. This CDR3 spans 13 amino acids. Deletions cut 6 bases from V and 1 base from J, with 9 bases between.